These T cell receptor beta chains were read from a single sample in a study of T cells in Graves' hyperthyroidism and ophthalmopathy. TCRdb reprocessed the multiplex PCR reads via MiXCR and lists one record per CDR3 protein. The data contain a few hundred thousand distinct CDR3 sequences, 13% to 15% of them singletons. The sample taken for sequencing was blood. These receptors were collected from a woman aged 55-70 years with Graves' ophthalmopathy. Both conserved end residues are part of each CDR3. D genes are given only for firm matches. For some rows the clone size is stated as once, few or many, or as a class when expanded; others skip it.

J gene | clone size | D gene | V gene | CDR3 DNA | CDR3 protein
TRBJ2-5 | many | - | TRBV7-8 | TGTGCCAGCAGCTCCCCTGAAGCCTACCAAGAGACCCAGTACTTC | CASSSPEAYQETQYF
TRBJ1-4 | many | - | TRBV12-5 | TGTGCTAACGGGGCTGAGGGGGAAAAACTGTTTTTT | CANGAEGEKLFF
TRBJ1-5 | many | - | TRBV10-1 | TGCGCCAGCAGCGGGGACATAGATCAGCCCCAGCATTTT | CASSGDIDQPQHF
TRBJ2-2 | few | - | TRBV20-1 | TGCAGTGCTAGCTCCATAACAGTAGCGAACACCGGGGAGCTGTTTTTT | CSASSITVANTGELFF
TRBJ1-6 | many | - | TRBV20-1 | TGCAGTGCCAAGGCGGCAGGTTACTCACCCCTCCACTTT | CSAKAAGYSPLHF
TRBJ2-1 | many | - | TRBV5-1 | TGCGCCAGCAGCTTCACACCCGGATACAATGAGCAGTTCTTC | CASSFTPGYNEQFF
TRBJ2-1 | few | - | TRBV7-8 | TGTGCCAGCAGCTTAGGAGTTTTTCGGGGAACCTACAATGAGCAGTTCTTC | CASSLGVFRGTYNEQFF
TRBJ2-2 | many | TRBD2 | TRBV12-3/TRBV12-4 | TGTGCCAGCAGTTTATCAGCGGGAGGGAATATGGGCGGGGAGCTGTTTTTT | CASSLSAGGNMGGELFF
TRBJ1-1 | few | - | TRBV19 | TGTGCCAGTACCTATAAAATCGGAGGGGTGAACACTGAAGCTTTCTTT | CASTYKIGGVNTEAFF
TRBJ2-7 | many | TRBD1 | TRBV2 | TGTGCCAGCATCGGGGGACAGGGCTTCTCCTACGAGCAGTACTTC | CASIGGQGFSYEQYF
TRBJ2-5 | many | TRBD2 | TRBV7-6 | TGTGCCAGCAGCTTAGGGGCTAGCGGGATCGGGGAGACCCAGTACTTC | CASSLGASGIGETQYF
TRBJ1-1 | many | TRBD1 | TRBV3-1 | TGTGCCAGCAGCCCTTCGACAGGGGTCCCCACTGAAGCTTTCTTT | CASSPSTGVPTEAFF
TRBJ1-1 | - | - | TRBV30 | TGTGCCTGGAGTGTACTGGGGGGCATGGGCACTGAAGCTTTCTTT | CAWSVLGGMGTEAFF
TRBJ1-1 | many | - | TRBV6-1 | TGTGCCAGCAGTTACGCGTTGAACACTGAAGCTTTCTTT | CASSYALNTEAFF
TRBJ2-7 | - | - | TRBV20-1 | TGCAGTGCTAGGGGGCAGGGCAGCTACGAGCAGTACTTC | CSARGQGSYEQYF
TRBJ2-1 | many | TRBD2 | TRBV24-1 | TGTGCCACCAGTGACGCTAGCGGGATGAGGAATGAGCAGTTCTTC | CATSDASGMRNEQFF
TRBJ2-7 | many | TRBD2 | TRBV13 | TGTGCCAGCAGCCATAGCGGGAGGAGGAACGAGCAGTACTTC | CASSHSGRRNEQYF
TRBJ2-3 | many | TRBD1 | TRBV30 | TGTGCCTGGAGTACAGGACAGGGGGAAGATACGCAGTATTTT | CAWSTGQGEDTQYF
TRBJ2-7 | - | TRBD2 | TRBV28 | TGTGCCAGCAGCCGTAGCGGGAGCCGGGACGAGCAGTACTTC | CASSRSGSRDEQYF
TRBJ2-7 | many | - | TRBV12-3/TRBV12-4 | TGTGCCAGCAGTTTCCGGGGTGGACACTTAACGGGGATATCCTACGAGCAGTACTTC | CASSFRGGHLTGISYEQYF
TRBJ2-5 | many | - | TRBV7-2 | TGTGCCAGCAGCTTATTGGGCGGAGGGGGAGAGACCCAGTACTTC | CASSLLGGGGETQYF
TRBJ2-7 | many | TRBD2 | TRBV28 | TGTGCCAGCAGTCCCCAGGGAGCGGGAGCCTACGAGCAGTACTTC | CASSPQGAGAYEQYF
TRBJ1-1 | many | - | TRBV27 | TGTGCCAGCAGTGGAGTGACAGGGAACACTGAAGCTTTCTTT | CASSGVTGNTEAFF
TRBJ2-1 | - | TRBD2 | TRBV19 | TGTGCCAGTAGTCCCAAACAGACTAGCGGGAGTTACGGTGAGCAGTTCTTC | CASSPKQTSGSYGEQFF
TRBJ2-3 | many | - | TRBV28 | TGTGCCAGCACCCTTGCGGCAGGGGTGTCAGATACGCAGTATTTT | CASTLAAGVSDTQYF
TRBJ1-2 | many | - | TRBV7-2 | TGTGCCAGCAGTTCCGCGGGCTGGTGGGGCTACACCTTC | CASSSAGWWGYTF